This T cell receptor beta chain was sequenced during a study of cytomegalovirus exposure and HLA in healthy donors. This clone came up a few times. The antigen remains undetermined. PCR involved 60 Vbeta and 13 Jbeta primers. The table came from immunoSEQ multiplex PCR; TCRdb's copy has only in-frame clones and leaves some out. The data hold around 210,000 clones, with approximately 79% observed a single time. Study-wide findings and caveats: Most TCR sequences showed up rarely, but some public TCRs showed up in many donors. With further analysis later on, most CMV-associated TCR beta chains appeared HLA-restricted.

The CDR3 loop spans 16 amino acids. From germline, CDR1 is SGHRS and CDR2 YFSETQ. Germline trimming cut 3 bases from V and 5 bases from J; bases unmatched to any gene: 11. The rearrangement uses TRBV5-1 and TRBJ2-1; 7 bases are shared with TRBD2. This TCR was recovered from a man aged 45-65 years in good health and CMV-seronegative. The sample taken for sequencing was PBMCs. CDR3 in amino acids: CASSSVPRLADNEQFF. The CDR3 DNA reads as TGCGCCAGCAGCTCCGTACCACGACTAGCAGACAATGAGCAGTTCTTC.